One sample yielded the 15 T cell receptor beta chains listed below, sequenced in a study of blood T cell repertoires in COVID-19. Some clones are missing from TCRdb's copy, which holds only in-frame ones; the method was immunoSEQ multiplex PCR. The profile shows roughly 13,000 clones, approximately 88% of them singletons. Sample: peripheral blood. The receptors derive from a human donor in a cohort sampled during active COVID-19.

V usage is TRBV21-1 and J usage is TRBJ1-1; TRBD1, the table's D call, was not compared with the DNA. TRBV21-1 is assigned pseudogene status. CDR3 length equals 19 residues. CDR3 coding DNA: TGTGCCAGCAGCAAAGATGGGGTGATGTTAGAGGGGGCCGGCACTGAAGCTTTCTTT. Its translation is CASSKDGVMLEGAGTEAFF.

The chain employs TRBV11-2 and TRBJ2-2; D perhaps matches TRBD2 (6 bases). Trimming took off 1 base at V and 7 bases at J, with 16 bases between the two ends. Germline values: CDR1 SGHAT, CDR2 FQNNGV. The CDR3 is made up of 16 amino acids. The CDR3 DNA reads TGTGCCAGCAGCTTAGGTCACGGGAGCCCGGGCGGGGAGCTGTTTTTT. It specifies CASSLGHGSPGGELFF.

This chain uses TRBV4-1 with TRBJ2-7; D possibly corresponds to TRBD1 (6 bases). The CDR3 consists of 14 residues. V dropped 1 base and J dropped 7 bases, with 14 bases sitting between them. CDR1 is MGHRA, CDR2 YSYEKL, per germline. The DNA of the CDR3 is TGCGCCAGCAGCCAAGGGCAGGGGTTTTGGGAGCAGTACTTC. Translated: CASSQGQGFWEQYF.

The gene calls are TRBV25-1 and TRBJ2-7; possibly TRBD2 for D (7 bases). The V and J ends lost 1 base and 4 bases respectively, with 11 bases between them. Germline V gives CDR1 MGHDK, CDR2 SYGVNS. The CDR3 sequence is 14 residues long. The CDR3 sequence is CASSEWGGGYEQYF. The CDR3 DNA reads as TGTGCCAGCAGTGAATGGGGGGGCGGGTACGAGCAGTACTTC.

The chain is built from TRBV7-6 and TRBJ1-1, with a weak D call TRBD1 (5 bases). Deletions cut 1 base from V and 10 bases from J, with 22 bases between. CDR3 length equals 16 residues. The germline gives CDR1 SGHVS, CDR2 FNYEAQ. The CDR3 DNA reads TGTGCCAGCAGCTTAGGTCGGGGGACGCTCTCAAGTGGAGCTTTCTTT. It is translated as CASSLGRGTLSSGAFF.

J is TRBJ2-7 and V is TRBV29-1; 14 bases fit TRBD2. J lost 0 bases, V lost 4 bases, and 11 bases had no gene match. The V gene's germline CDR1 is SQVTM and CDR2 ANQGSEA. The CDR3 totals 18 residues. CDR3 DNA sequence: TGCAGCGTTGTAATTGGGACTAGCGGGAGATCCGGCTCCTACGAGCAGTACTTC. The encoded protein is CSVVIGTSGRSGSYEQYF.

CDR3 in amino acids: CASSPNRGQTETQYF. The CDR3 nucleotides read TGTGCCAGCAGTCCCAATCGGGGACAGACAGAGACCCAGTACTTC. The chain is built from TRBV27 and TRBJ2-5; 7 bases are a match to TRBD1. V lost 5 bases and J lost 4; bases outside the gene matches: 10. Germline V gene data show CDR1 as MNHEY and CDR2 as SMNVEV (reference sequence). This CDR3 is 15 amino acids long.

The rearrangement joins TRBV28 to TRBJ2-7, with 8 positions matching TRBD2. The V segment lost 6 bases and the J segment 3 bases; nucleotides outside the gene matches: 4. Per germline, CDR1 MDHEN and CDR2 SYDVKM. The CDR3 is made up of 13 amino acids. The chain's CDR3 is CASSLLAGYEQYF. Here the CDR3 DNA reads TGTGCCAGCAGCTTGCTAGCGGGCTACGAGCAGTACTTC.

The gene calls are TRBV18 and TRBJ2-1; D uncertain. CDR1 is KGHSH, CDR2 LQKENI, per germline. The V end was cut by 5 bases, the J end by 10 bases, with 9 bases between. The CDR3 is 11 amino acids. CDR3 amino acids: CASSELGEQFF. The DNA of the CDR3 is TGTGCCAGCTCAGAACTCGGGGAGCAGTTCTTC.

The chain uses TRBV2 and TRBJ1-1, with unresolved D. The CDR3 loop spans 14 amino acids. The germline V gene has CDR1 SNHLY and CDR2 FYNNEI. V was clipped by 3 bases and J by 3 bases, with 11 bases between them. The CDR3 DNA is TGTGCCAGCAGTGACCTCACTACTGACACTGAAGCTTTCTTT. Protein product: CASSDLTTDTEAFF.

CDR3 bases: TGCGCCAGCAGCCTCGCGGTAGCCCCGGACACAGATACGCAGTATTTT. Protein product: CASSLAVAPDTDTQYF. The chain has TRBV5-1 and TRBJ2-3; D not resolved. In germline, CDR1 is SGHRS, CDR2 YFSETQ. This CDR3 contains 16 residues. Trimming removed 4 bases from V and 2 bases from J, with 17 bases in between.

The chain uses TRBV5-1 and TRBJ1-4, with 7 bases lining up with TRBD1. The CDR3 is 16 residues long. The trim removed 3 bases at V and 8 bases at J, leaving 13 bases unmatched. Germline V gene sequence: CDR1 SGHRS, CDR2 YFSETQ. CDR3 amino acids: CASSSGGAGGFEKLFF. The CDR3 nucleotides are TGCGCCAGCAGCTCGGGCGGGGCAGGGGGATTCGAAAAACTGTTTTTT.

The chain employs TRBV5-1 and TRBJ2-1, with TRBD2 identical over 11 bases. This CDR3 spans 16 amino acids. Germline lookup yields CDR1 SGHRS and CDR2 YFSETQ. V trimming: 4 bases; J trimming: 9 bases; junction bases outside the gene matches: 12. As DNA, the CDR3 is TGCGCCAGCAGCCTACCGACTAGCGGGATAGGCTTTGAGCAGTTCTTC. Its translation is CASSLPTSGIGFEQFF. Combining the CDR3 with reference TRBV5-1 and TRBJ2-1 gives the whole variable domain KAGVTQTPRYLIKTRGQQVTLSCSPISGHRSVSWYQQTPGQGLQFLFEYFSETQRNKGNFPGRFSGRQFSNSRSEMNVSTLELGDSALYLCASSLPTSGIGFEQFFGPGTRLTVL.

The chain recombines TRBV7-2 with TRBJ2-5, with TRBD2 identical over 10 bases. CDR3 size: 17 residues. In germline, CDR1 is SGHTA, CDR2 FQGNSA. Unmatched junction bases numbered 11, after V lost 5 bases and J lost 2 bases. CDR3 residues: CASSHQIAGGFQETQYF. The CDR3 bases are TGTGCCAGCAGCCACCAAATAGCGGGAGGTTTTCAAGAGACCCAGTACTTC.

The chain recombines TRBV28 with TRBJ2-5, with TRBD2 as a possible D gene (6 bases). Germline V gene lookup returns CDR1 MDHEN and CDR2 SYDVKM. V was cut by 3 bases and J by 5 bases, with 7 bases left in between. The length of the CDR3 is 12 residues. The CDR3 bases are TGTGCCAGCAGTTTTCTAGCGGAGACCCAGTACTTC. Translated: CASSFLAETQYF.